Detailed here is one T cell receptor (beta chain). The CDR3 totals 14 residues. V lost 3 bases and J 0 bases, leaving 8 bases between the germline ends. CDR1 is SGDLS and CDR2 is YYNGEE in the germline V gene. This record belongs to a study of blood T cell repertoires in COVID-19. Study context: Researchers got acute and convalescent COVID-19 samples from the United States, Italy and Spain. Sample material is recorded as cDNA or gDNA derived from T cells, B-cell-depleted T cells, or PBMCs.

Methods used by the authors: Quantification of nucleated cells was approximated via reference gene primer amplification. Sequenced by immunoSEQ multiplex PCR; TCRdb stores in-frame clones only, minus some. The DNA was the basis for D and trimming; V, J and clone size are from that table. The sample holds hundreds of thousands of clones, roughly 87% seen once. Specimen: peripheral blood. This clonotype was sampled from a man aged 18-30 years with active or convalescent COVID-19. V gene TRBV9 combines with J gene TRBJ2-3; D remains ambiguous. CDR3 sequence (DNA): TGTGCCAGCAGCGACGGAGCTAGCACAGATACGCAGTATTTT. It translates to CASSDGASTDTQYF.